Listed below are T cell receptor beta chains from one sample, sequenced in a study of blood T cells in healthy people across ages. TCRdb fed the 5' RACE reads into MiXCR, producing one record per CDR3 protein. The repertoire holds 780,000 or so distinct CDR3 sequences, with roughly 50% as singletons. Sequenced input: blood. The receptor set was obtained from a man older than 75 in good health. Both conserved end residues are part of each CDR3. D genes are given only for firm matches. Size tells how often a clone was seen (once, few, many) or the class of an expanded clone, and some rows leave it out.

CDR3: CASTPPGQTTEQYF; DNA: TGTGCCAGCACCCCTCCGGGACAGACGACCGAGCAGTACTTC; J: TRBJ2-7; V: TRBV6-6; D: TRBD1; size: NA
CDR3: CATSERGLAASYNEQYF; DNA: TGTGCCACCAGTGAGAGGGGACTAGCGGCCTCCTACAATGAGCAGTACTTC; J: TRBJ2-7; V: TRBV24-1; D: TRBD2; size: NA
CDR3: CSAAGLAGGHLGNEQFF; DNA: TGCAGTGCTGCGGGACTAGCGGGAGGCCATCTCGGGAATGAGCAGTTCTTC; J: TRBJ2-1; V: TRBV20-1; D: TRBD2; size: NA
CDR3: CATSSLRSNTEAFF; DNA: TGTGCCACCAGCAGTCTACGCAGCAACACTGAAGCTTTCTTT; J: TRBJ1-1; V: TRBV15; D: NA; size: NA
CDR3: CASSFGLDPSYEQYF; DNA: TGTGCCAGCAGCTTTGGCCTAGACCCCTCCTACGAGCAGTACTTC; J: TRBJ2-7; V: TRBV7-2; D: NA; size: NA
CDR3: CASSSGGKKTSYEQYF; DNA: TGTGCCAGCAGTTCAGGGGGCAAGAAGACCTCCTACGAGCAGTACTTC; J: TRBJ2-7; V: TRBV6-6; D: TRBD1; size: NA
CDR3: CASLRQGAGETQYF; DNA: TGTGCCAGTCTGCGACAGGGGGCAGGGGAGACCCAGTACTTC; J: TRBJ2-5; V: TRBV6-1; D: TRBD1; size: few
CDR3: CASSRAGSSYNEQFF; DNA: TGTGCCAGCAGCCGCGCAGGGAGCTCCTACAATGAGCAGTTCTTC; J: TRBJ2-1; V: TRBV3-1; D: NA; size: few
CDR3: CASSQTRTGSMSGYTF; DNA: TGTGCCAGCAGCCAAACCCGGACAGGATCTATGTCAGGCTACACCTTC; J: TRBJ1-2; V: TRBV6-1; D: TRBD1; size: NA
CDR3: CASSLLGTDQFF; DNA: TGTGCCAGCAGCTTGTTGGGAACCGATCAGTTCTTC; J: TRBJ2-1; V: TRBV7-2; D: NA; size: NA
CDR3: CAISQDRRTLSYEQYF; DNA: TGTGCCATCAGCCAAGACAGGCGGACTCTATCCTACGAGCAGTACTTC; J: TRBJ2-7; V: TRBV10-3; D: NA; size: NA
CDR3: CSAREGGQMNTEAFF; DNA: TGCAGTGCTAGGGAAGGGGGACAGATGAACACTGAAGCTTTCTTT; J: TRBJ1-1; V: TRBV20-1; D: TRBD1; size: NA
CDR3: CASRPVGSSTGELFF; DNA: TGCGCCAGCAGGCCTGTTGGGTCGAGCACCGGGGAGCTGTTTTTT; J: TRBJ2-2; V: TRBV4-1; D: NA; size: NA
CDR3: CSAREVATNEKLFF; DNA: TGCAGTGCTAGAGAGGTTGCAACTAATGAAAAACTGTTTTTT; J: TRBJ1-4; V: TRBV20-1; D: NA; size: NA
CDR3: CASLVTPSNEQFF; DNA: TGTGCCAGTCTAGTCACCCCATCCAATGAGCAGTTCTTC; J: TRBJ2-1; V: TRBV10-3; D: NA; size: NA
CDR3: CASSLGQISGELFF; DNA: TGTGCCAGCAGCTTAGGACAGATCAGCGGGGAGCTGTTTTTT; J: TRBJ2-2; V: TRBV11-2; D: NA; size: NA
CDR3: CATSRDLGQGSYNEQFF; DNA: TGTGCCACCAGCAGAGATTTGGGGCAGGGGTCCTACAATGAGCAGTTCTTC; J: TRBJ2-1; V: TRBV15; D: NA; size: NA
CDR3: CSARAMWGSSYEQYF; DNA: TGCAGTGCTAGAGCCATGTGGGGGAGCTCCTACGAGCAGTACTTC; J: TRBJ2-7; V: TRBV20-1; D: NA; size: NA
CDR3: CASSEGSSYEQYF; DNA: TGTGCCAGCAGCGAGGGCTCCTCCTACGAGCAGTACTTC; J: TRBJ2-7; V: TRBV9; D: NA; size: few
CDR3: CASVITNTGELFF; DNA: TGTGCCAGCGTAATCACCAACACCGGGGAGCTGTTTTTT; J: TRBJ2-2; V: TRBV12-3/TRBV12-4; D: NA; size: NA
CDR3: CASSLAPGSGVQETQYF; DNA: TGCGCCAGCAGCTTGGCCCCTGGTAGCGGGGTCCAAGAGACCCAGTACTTC; J: TRBJ2-5; V: TRBV5-1; D: TRBD2; size: few
CDR3: CASSSRGGGGETQYF; DNA: TGTGCCAGCAGCTCCAGGGGCGGGGGCGGTGAGACCCAGTACTTC; J: TRBJ2-5; V: TRBV5-4; D: NA; size: few
CDR3: CSVLRDRVNTGELFF; DNA: TGCAGCGTTCTCCGGGACAGGGTTAACACCGGGGAGCTGTTTTTT; J: TRBJ2-2; V: TRBV29-1; D: TRBD1; size: NA
CDR3: CASSYWDRGVYEQYF; DNA: TGTGCCAGCAGTTACTGGGACAGGGGCGTCTACGAGCAGTACTTC; J: TRBJ2-7; V: TRBV6-5; D: TRBD1; size: many